The sequence of this T cell receptor (beta chain) was determined in a study of blood T cell repertoires in COVID-19 (TCRdb year 2020). Turning to the overall study: Collaborator samples came from the United States, Italy and Spain and covered acute and convalescent phases of COVID-19. The material from the prospective study consisted of cDNA or gDNA derived from T cells, B-cell-depleted T cells, or PBMCs. The dataset comprised deeply sampled blood TCRbeta repertoires from subjects exposed to, actively infected with, or recovered from COVID-19. A freely available public database, intended as a resource for researchers studying the immune response to SARS-CoV-2, is where the repertoires were released. Samples were obtained from the ongoing ImmuneRACE study (first 160 participants) and from some 1,200 subjects provided by 6 global collaborators. A de-identified subject ID, COVID-19 status, age in years and sex were almost always included in the sample metadata. Where HLA class I and class II types were available, the types were taken from metadata supplied by the sample provider, not from assay-based typing.

Notes on this clone: No cognate antigen has been identified for it. No base quality information exists; no much larger clone differs at one position.

Each collaborating institution followed its own protocols to collect whole blood in K2EDTA tubes. For TCRbeta analysis, collaborator samples were shipped as frozen whole blood, as isolated PBMCs, or as DNA extracted from either sample type. Study-wide conclusions, independent of this receptor: The quantity of clinical and demographic metadata differed by source and by participant and was supplied without curation.

Based on the germline V gene (reference sequence), the CDR1 and CDR2 sequences are MNHEY and SMNVEV. V and J are trimmed by 5 bases and 2 bases, and the gene matches miss 7 bases of the junction. The CDR3 numbers 16 residues from cysteine through phenylalanine. This entry keeps only the CDR3 DNA: 48 bases, framed from base 1. TCRbeta CDR3 regions were amplified from genomic DNA using the immunoSEQ Assay, a bias-controlled multiplex PCR. Per the authors' processing: The number of nucleated cells in each sample was estimated from the amplification of reference gene primers within the assay. To quantify the absolute abundance of each unique TCRbeta CDR3 rearrangement, sequence reads were collapsed and filtered. For each sample, productive Simpson clonality was calculated by taking the square root of Simpson's diversity index across productive rearrangements. TCRdb retrieved this table from immuneACCESS and kept in-frame rearrangements only. Not all clones are present; in checked studies, unresolved V genes account for under half, and no reason is known for the remainder. Clone size and the V and J calls come from that table; the DNA yielded D and trimming. A total of 120,000 to 150,000 clones appear in this sample, around 83% of them only once. The ten largest clones add up to around 2.5% of the sample.

Sequencing input: peripheral blood. The sequence was collected from a human donor with acute or convalescent COVID-19. The donor label of this sample is uncertain. The chain employs TRBV27 and TRBJ1-3; TRBD1 agrees with 9 junctional bases. CDR3 region: CASSRTGDSAGNTIYF. The nucleotides are TGTGCCAGCAGTAGGACAGGGGATTCCGCTGGAAACACCATATATTTT.